These 18 T cell receptor beta chains originate from one sample sequenced in a study of identical twins. In TCRdb, the 5' RACE reads were re-called with MiXCR into one record per CDR3 protein. The data contain 600,000 to 850,000 distinct CDR3 sequences, about 18% of them singletons. These sequences were also reported in another study, on T cells expressing NK-cell markers.

Sequencing input: PBMCs. These receptors came from a woman in her late teens or twenties in good health.

The V and J genes are TRBV27 and TRBJ1-1; 9 nucleotides align to TRBD1. The length of the CDR3 is 15 residues. CDR1 is MNHEY and CDR2 is SMNVEV in the germline V gene (reference sequence). With 4 bases clipped from V and 2 bases from J, the junction kept 5 bases outside the gene matches. CDR3 sequence: CASSSHRGRNTEAFF. The CDR3 DNA reads as TGTGCCAGCAGTTCACACAGGGGGCGAAACACTGAAGCTTTCTTT.

V gene TRBV20-1 combines with J gene TRBJ1-1, with 8 positions matching TRBD1. Germline CDR1 is DFQATT and CDR2 is SNEGSKA (reference sequence). This CDR3 is 15 amino acids long. The V segment lost 3 bases and the J segment 5 bases; nucleotides outside the gene matches: 11. The CDR3, as DNA: TGCAGTGCTAGTAGCTTTCAGGGGGCAGGGACTGAAGCTTTCTTT. Its protein is CSASSFQGAGTEAFF.

This rearrangement joins TRBV6-1 to TRBJ2-1; D is possibly TRBD2 (6 bases). Per germline, CDR1 MNHNS and CDR2 SASEGT. V dropped 8 bases and J dropped 4 bases, with 18 bases sitting between them. This CDR3 contains 15 residues. The CDR3 here is CASGKREAGYNEQFF. The CDR3 DNA sequence: TGTGCCAGCGGGAAAAGGGAGGCGGGGTACAATGAGCAGTTCTTC.

This chain joins TRBV12-3 or TRBV12-4 and TRBJ2-1; the D gene is possibly TRBD1 (7 bases). CDR3 length: 15 residues. Trimming shortened V by 5 bases and J by 5 bases, and 16 bases separated the two germline ends. CDR3 coding DNA: TGTGCCAGCAGTCCGCAGGGAGGACAGGACAATGAGCAGTTCTTC. This encodes CASSPQGGQDNEQFF.

This clonotype was detected ten times or more. This chain connects TRBV27 to TRBJ2-1; D is ambiguous. CDR3 size: 17 residues. Germline CDR1 and CDR2: MNHEY and SMNVEV (reference sequence). V lost 1 base, J lost 0 bases, and 13 bases lay in between. The CDR3 sequence: CASSLYGQRLSYNEQFF. For the CDR3, the DNA is TGTGCCAGCAGTTTATATGGGCAGCGCCTCTCCTACAATGAGCAGTTCTTC.

This clonotype has only a few counts. This chain connects TRBV2 to TRBJ2-3, with no clear D. The CDR3 is made up of 11 amino acids. CDR1 is SNHLY, CDR2 FYNNEI, per germline. With 4 bases removed from V and 9 bases from J, the gap between germline ends came to 8 bases. CDR3 residues: CASSALGTQYF. DNA for the CDR3: TGTGCCAGCAGTGCATTGGGGACGCAGTATTTT.

This clonotype was counted a few times. The chain uses TRBV2 and TRBJ2-3; 7 bases line up with TRBD2. This CDR3 has 13 amino acids. CDR1 SNHLY and CDR2 FYNNEI come from the germline V gene. Unmatched junction bases numbered 10, after V lost 8 bases and J lost 8 bases. CDR3 in amino acids: CASWSSGESTQYF. CDR3 bases: TGTGCCAGCTGGTCTAGCGGAGAGAGTACGCAGTATTTT.

The chain's CDR3 is CASSPTRDTGELFF. DNA for the CDR3: TGTGCCAGCAGCCCGACCAGGGACACCGGGGAGCTGTTTTTT. The chain links TRBV5-5 to TRBJ2-2; a possible D gene is TRBD1 (5 bases). Germline V gene data show CDR1 as SGHKS and CDR2 as YYEKEE (reference sequence). This CDR3 comprises 14 residues. V lost 4 bases to trimming and J lost 3 bases, with 10 bases between them.

The table lists this clonotype with many counts. The chain links TRBV20-1 to TRBJ2-1, with 8 positions matching TRBD2. This CDR3 region has 13 residues. Germline V lookup: CDR1 DFQATT, CDR2 SNEGSKA (reference sequence). Losses at the gene ends were 4 bases for V and 6 bases for J; bases not matched to a gene: 5. The CDR3 DNA is TGCAGTGCTATAGCGGGAAGGGTCAATGAGCAGTTCTTC. As protein: CSAIAGRVNEQFF.

The chain uses TRBV20-1 and TRBJ2-5, with 7 bases lining up with TRBD1. The CDR3 totals 15 residues. V lost 0 bases and J lost 4; bases outside the gene matches: 8. Per germline, CDR1 DFQATT and CDR2 SNEGSKA (reference sequence). In nucleotides, the CDR3 is TGCAGTGCTAGAGATGAGACAGGGAGCCCAGAGACCCAGTACTTC. As protein: CSARDETGSPETQYF.

The chain is built from TRBV2 and TRBJ2-5, with 12 positions matching TRBD1. The V and J ends lost 4 bases and 5 bases, in that order; junction bases with no gene match: 8. The germline V gene has CDR1 SNHLY and CDR2 FYNNEI. This CDR3 is built from 16 residues. CDR3 in amino acids: CASSGGQGAFGETQYF. CDR3 nucleotides: TGTGCCAGCAGTGGGGGACAGGGGGCATTCGGGGAGACCCAGTACTTC.

This clonotype was recorded a few times. V gene TRBV20-1 combines with J gene TRBJ2-7; D not resolved. CDR1 and CDR2 from the germline V gene are DFQATT and SNEGSKA (reference sequence). V lost 5 bases and J lost 2, with 10 bases in between. CDR3 length: 12 residues. The CDR3 reads CSAHLGTYEQYF. The CDR3, as DNA: TGCAGTGCTCACCTAGGGACCTACGAGCAGTACTTC.

The chain links TRBV20-1 to TRBJ2-1, with 16 positions matching TRBD2. J gave up 9 bases and V 3 bases, and 8 bases lay outside the gene matches. The germline V gene encodes CDR1 DFQATT and CDR2 SNEGSKA (reference sequence). The CDR3 contains 16 residues. CDR3 region: CSASDVGTSGRGEQFF. The CDR3 nucleotides read TGCAGTGCTAGTGACGTTGGGACTAGCGGGAGGGGTGAGCAGTTCTTC.

This clonotype was observed a handful of times. V is TRBV29-1 and J is TRBJ1-1, with TRBD1 matching 10 bases. Looked up from germline, CDR1 is SQVTM and CDR2 is ANQGSEA. With 4 bases clipped from V and 3 bases from J, the junction kept 2 bases outside the gene matches. The CDR3 loop spans 13 amino acids. The CDR3 reads CSVAGQGDTEAFF. CDR3 sequence (DNA): TGCAGCGTTGCCGGACAGGGGGACACTGAAGCTTTCTTT. Filled out from reference TRBV29-1 and TRBJ1-1, the complete variable domain reads SAVISQKPSRDICQRGTSLTIQCQVDSQVTMMFWYRQQPGQSLTLIATANQGSEATYESGFVIDKFPISRPNLTFSTLTVSNMSPEDSSIYLCSVAGQGDTEAFFGQGTRLTVV.

The genes are TRBV29-1 and TRBJ1-1; D gene ambiguous. The germline V gene has CDR1 SQVTM and CDR2 ANQGSEA. V lost 1 base and J lost 4, with 10 bases in between. This CDR3 has 13 residues. In DNA form, the CDR3 reads TGCAGCGTTGAAGTCAGGCAAGGCACTGAAGCTTTCTTT. This codes for CSVEVRQGTEAFF. The complete variable domain, with remaining parts taken from reference TRBV29-1 and TRBJ1-1, reads SAVISQKPSRDICQRGTSLTIQCQVDSQVTMMFWYRQQPGQSLTLIATANQGSEATYESGFVIDKFPISRPNLTFSTLTVSNMSPEDSSIYLCSVEVRQGTEAFFGQGTRLTVV.

V is TRBV27 and J is TRBJ2-7; TRBD2 matches at 12 bases. The ends lost 0 bases at V and 9 bases at J; junction bases unmatched: 12. The germline gives CDR1 MNHEY, CDR2 SMNVEV (reference sequence). The CDR3 covers 17 residues. CDR3 nucleotide sequence: TGTGCCAGCAGTTTATCGCGACTAGCGGGAGCCAGCTATAGGCAGTACTTC. As protein: CASSLSRLAGASYRQYF.

There are a few counts of this clonotype. The chain employs TRBV25-1 and TRBJ2-1; 10 positions match TRBD1. V was pared by 1 base and J by 4 bases, with 10 bases of the junction left unmatched. The germline CDR1 and CDR2 sequences are MGHDK and SYGVNS. The CDR3 covers 18 residues. Written as DNA, the CDR3 is TGTGCCAGCAGTGAATTCGTGCTAGGGACAGGGGCATACAATGAGCAGTTCTTC. Translated: CASSEFVLGTGAYNEQFF.

The J gene is TRBJ2-2, the V gene TRBV7-8; the match to TRBD1 covers 7 bases. V shed 1 base and J 6 bases; nucleotides not matched to a gene: 8. The germline CDR1 and CDR2 sequences are SGHVS and FQNEAQ. This CDR3 spans 16 amino acids. CDR3 protein: CASSLVWDSSPGELFF. For the CDR3, the DNA is TGTGCCAGCAGCTTAGTATGGGACAGTTCGCCCGGGGAGCTGTTTTTT.